This T cell receptor beta chain was found in a study of OX40 agonist ivuxolimab in advanced cancers. Study-wide context: Of mixed ages from 23 to 79 and averaging approximately 60 years, the group was just under 85% male.

V was trimmed by 1 base and J by 4 bases, leaving 11 bases between them. The CDR3 runs to 15 residues. Germline values: CDR1 LNHNV, CDR2 YYDKDF (reference sequence). Profiling relied on immunoSEQ multiplex PCR, and the TCRdb table lists in-frame clones only, not all of them. This table has about 35,000 clones, nearly 80% appearing once. Remarks on this clone: Other DNA sequences in this sample translate to the same CDR3.

V gene TRBV15 combines with J gene TRBJ2-1; perhaps TRBD2 as D (6 bases). The source material was CD4+ or CD8+ T cells sorted from blood, sampled in a trial of the OX40 agonist ivuxolimab. This clonotype originated in an adult with an advanced solid tumor such as melanoma, head and neck, liver or kidney cancer. Written as DNA, the CDR3 is TGTGCCACCAGCAGAGGTAGCGGAAAGTACAATGAGCAGTTCTTC. Translating gives CATSRGSGKYNEQFF.